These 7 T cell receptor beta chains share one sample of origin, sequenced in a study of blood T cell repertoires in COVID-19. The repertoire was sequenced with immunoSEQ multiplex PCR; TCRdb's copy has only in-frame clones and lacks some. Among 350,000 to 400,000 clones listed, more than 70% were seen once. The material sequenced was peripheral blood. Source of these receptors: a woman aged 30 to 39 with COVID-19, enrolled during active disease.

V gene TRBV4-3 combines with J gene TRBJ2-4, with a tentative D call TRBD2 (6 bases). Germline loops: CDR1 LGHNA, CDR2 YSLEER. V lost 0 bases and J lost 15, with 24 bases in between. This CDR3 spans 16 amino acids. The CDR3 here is CASSQDLEGPGRELYF. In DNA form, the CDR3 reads TGCGCCAGCAGCCAAGATCTGGAGGGCCCGGGCAGGGAATTGTACTTC.

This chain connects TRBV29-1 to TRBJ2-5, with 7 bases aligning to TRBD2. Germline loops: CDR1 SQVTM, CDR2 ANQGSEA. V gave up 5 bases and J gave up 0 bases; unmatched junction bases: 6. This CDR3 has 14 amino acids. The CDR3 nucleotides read TGCAGCGTTTCGGGGGGAACGTACCAAGAGACCCAGTACTTC. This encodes CSVSGGTYQETQYF.

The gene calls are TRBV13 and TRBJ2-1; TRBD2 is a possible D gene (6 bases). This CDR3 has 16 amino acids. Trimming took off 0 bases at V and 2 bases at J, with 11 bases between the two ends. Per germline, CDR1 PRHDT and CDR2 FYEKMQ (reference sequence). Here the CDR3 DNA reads TGTGCCAGCAGCTTAGGGGAGGGAAGCGCCTACAATGAGCAGTTCTTC. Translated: CASSLGEGSAYNEQFF. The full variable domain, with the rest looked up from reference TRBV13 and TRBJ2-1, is AAGVIQSPRHLIKEKRETATLKCYPIPRHDTVYWYQQGPGQDPQFLISFYEKMQSDKGSIPDRFSAQQFSDYHSELNMSSLELGDSALYFCASSLGEGSAYNEQFFGPGTRLTVL.

CDR3 coding DNA: TGTGCCAGCAGTTACTATTCTCAGGGAAGGAATTCACCCCTCCACTTT. The encoded protein is CASSYYSQGRNSPLHF. The chain joins TRBV6-5 to TRBJ1-6, with TRBD1 as a possible D gene (5 bases). CDR3 length: 16 amino acids. The germline V gene has CDR1 MNHEY and CDR2 SVGAGI. The germline V and J ends were trimmed by 1 base and 7 bases, with 14 bases remaining between them.

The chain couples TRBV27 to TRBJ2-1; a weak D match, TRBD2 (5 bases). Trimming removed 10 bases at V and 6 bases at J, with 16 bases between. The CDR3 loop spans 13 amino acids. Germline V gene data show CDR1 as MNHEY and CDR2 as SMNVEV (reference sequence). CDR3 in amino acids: CATKEGGRNEQFF. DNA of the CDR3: TGTGCCACGAAAGAGGGCGGGCGCAATGAGCAGTTCTTC.

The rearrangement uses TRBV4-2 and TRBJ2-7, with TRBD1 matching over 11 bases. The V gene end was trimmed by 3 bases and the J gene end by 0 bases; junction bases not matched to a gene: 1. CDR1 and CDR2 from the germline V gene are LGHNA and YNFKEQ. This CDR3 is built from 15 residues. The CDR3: CASSHGTGGSYEQYF. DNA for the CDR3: TGTGCCAGCAGCCACGGGACAGGGGGCTCCTACGAGCAGTACTTC.

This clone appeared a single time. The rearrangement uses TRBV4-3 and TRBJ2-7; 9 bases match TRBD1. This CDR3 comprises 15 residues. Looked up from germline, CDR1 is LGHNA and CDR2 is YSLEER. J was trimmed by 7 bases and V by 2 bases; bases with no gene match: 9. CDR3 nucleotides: TGCGCCAGCAGCCAAACGACCGGGACAGGGCAAGAGCAGTACTTC. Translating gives CASSQTTGTGQEQYF.